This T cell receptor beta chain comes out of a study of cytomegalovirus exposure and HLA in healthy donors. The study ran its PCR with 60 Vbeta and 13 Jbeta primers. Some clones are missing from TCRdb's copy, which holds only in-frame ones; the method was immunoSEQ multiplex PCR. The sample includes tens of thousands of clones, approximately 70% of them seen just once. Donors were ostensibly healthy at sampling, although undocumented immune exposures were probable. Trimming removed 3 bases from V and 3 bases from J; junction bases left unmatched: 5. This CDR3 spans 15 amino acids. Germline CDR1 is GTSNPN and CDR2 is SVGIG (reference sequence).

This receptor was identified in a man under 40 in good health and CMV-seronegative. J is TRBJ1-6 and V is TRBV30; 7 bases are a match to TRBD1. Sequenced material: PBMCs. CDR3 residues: CAWRGQTSYNSPLHF. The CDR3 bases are TGTGCCTGGAGGGGACAGACGAGCTATAATTCACCCCTCCACTTT.